In this sample, the clone carrying this T cell receptor beta chain turned up a few times. Its target is not known. This entry is derived from a study of T cells after yellow fever vaccination. Study-level background: Preparation of the low-cell-number fractions used SMART-Seq v4 Ultra Low Input. Findings and caveats of the study: The study noted that FACS-sorted repertoires could contain abundant clonotypes contaminating from the bulk population. Researchers report a weaker secondary response that nonetheless peaked faster, day 5 versus 15.

From germline, CDR1 is SGHAT and CDR2 FQNNGV. The CDR3 covers 18 residues. V dropped 0 bases and J dropped 9; count of bases not matched to a gene: 15. A single record per CDR3 protein comes from TCRdb applying MiXCR to the 5' RACE reads. Here the sample spans about 74,000 distinct CDR3 sequences, approximately 6.9% being singletons. The clonotype comes from a man aged 18 to 30 who received the YFV17D yellow fever vaccine. J is TRBJ2-1 and V is TRBV11-2; 9 bases line up with TRBD1. The input for sequencing was CD8+ T cells sorted from PBMCs, taken more than 4 days after the first yellow fever vaccination. CDR3 nucleotide sequence: TGTGCCAGCAGCTTAGACTTCTGGGACAGGGAGGAATTCGGTGAGCAGTTCTTC. It translates to CASSLDFWDREEFGEQFF.